This T cell receptor beta chain derives from a study of shared clonotypes between healthy human individuals (dated by TCRdb to the early 2020s). Regarding the complete study: A couple of women and a few men aged 18 to 49 years were included in the cohort. For each donor, CD4 naive and CD4 memory were each given three plates, CD8 naive was given two plates, and CD8 memory was given one plate. Blood TCR repertoires of five healthy adults were deeply sequenced to estimate repertoire size and the extent of clonotype sharing between individuals. To increase sequencing depth and limit assay-specific biases, TCR repertoire library preparation and sequencing were carried out by different laboratories using diverse techniques. Each donor's leukapheresis produced roughly between roughly 0.85 and 9.5 billion PBMCs.

Trimming at the junction amounts to 8 bases on V and 4 bases on J, and the germline ends lie 17 bases apart. CDR1 and CDR2, per the germline V gene (reference sequence), are MNHNY and SVGAGI. CDR3 length: 14 amino acids, cysteine to phenylalanine. The DNA shown is the 42-base CDR3, in frame from base 1. This clone was picked up a small number of times. This clone's antigen is unknown. Base qualities are not recorded, but no much larger clone differs from it by a single base. The research as a whole found: Because the study included only a small number of donors, the genetic and exposure-history diversity represented was limited. Higher generation probabilities were observed for clonotypes shared by all four sorted-subset donors than for non-shared clonotypes. Pairwise subsampling led to the expectation that sequencing depth would affect the degree of clonotype sharing among donors. Sampling was restricted to blood, and TCR repertoires in tissue are likely to differ from TCR repertoires in blood. When several donors were compared, the shared fraction of clonotypes was 5% to 6.5% for naive CD4, about 4% for naive CD8, 2.3% for memory CD4, and less than 0.5% for memory CD8. Even with the large sequencing depth, rarefaction of the sorted-subset datasets indicated that sequencing was incomplete. Naive subsets generally had larger estimated clonotype richness than memory subsets.

The donors were healthy, HIV-negative adults who had no recently reported acute infections or vaccinations. Only Caucasian adults living in Nashville, Tennessee, USA were represented among the donors. CD4+ T cells were enriched through magnetic negative selection, after which naive cells were positively selected on CD45RA and the remaining negative fraction served as the memory subset. After blood collection by leukapheresis, PBMCs were isolated using Ficoll-Histopaque density gradient centrifugation and then cryopreserved in the vapor phase of liquid nitrogen. Analytical flow cytometry was used to check the purity and quantity of each magnetically sorted T cell population. From each sorted fraction, genomic DNA was isolated and quantified by UV absorbance on a Nanodrop 2000c. Using the deep immunoSEQ assay, multiplex PCR amplified TCR CDR3 regions from genomic DNA. Genomic DNA extracted from each cell subset was distributed evenly over all wells of several immunoSEQ 96-well plates, and each plate served as one replicate. Each replicate PCR for sorted subsets received around 210 ng genomic DNA, equal to some 32,000 T cell genomes. The purified libraries were quantified using a Qubit 3.0 fluorometer, sized with a Bioanalyzer 2100, and then quantified again using the KAPA Library Quantification kit. Every immunoSEQ 96-well plate was sequenced on a dedicated single-read 150-cycle Illumina NextSeq 550 flow cell. Under the source paper's analysis protocol: Because only junctional sequences without quality scores were contained in the immunoSEQ output, filtering matching that applied to full-length reads could not be performed. To assign V/J genes and CDR3, sequences were annotated against IMGT germline references using PyIR, a Python wrapper for IgBLAST v1.9. Reads were filtered out if the reads had weak V/J assignments (E-value above 1e-6), no CDR3, stop codons, out-of-frame junctions, or ambiguous translated residues. V3J clonotypes were defined as sequences sharing the same inferred V gene, J gene, and CDR3 amino acid sequence. Percentage overlap between repertoires was computed as shared unique clonotypes divided by the size of the smaller repertoire. Richness of each repertoire was evaluated using RTK rarefaction, the Chao1 estimator, and Recon v2.1 estimates of unobserved clonotypes. For all TCRbeta clonotypes obtained by the gDNA method from a few donors, generation probabilities were computed with OLGA. TCRdb's version of the immuneACCESS table is confined to in-frame rearrangements and falls short of the full clone set. An unresolved V gene accounts for under half of the shortfall where checked; the remainder is of unknown origin. That table supplies the V and J calls and clone size; D and trimming were determined from the DNA. The sample table holds fewer than 1.4 million clones, of which around 78% were seen once. The ten most abundant clones make up 0.5% to 0.65% of the sample.

The receptor was isolated from a man younger than 35 in good health. Some clones in this sample may be carry-over from other donors' samples. Sequenced: memory CD4+ T cells from PBMCs. In the paper's terms, the cell subset or site label means: CD45RA-negative fraction. The chain employs TRBV6-6 and TRBJ1-1, with the D gene not clear enough to name. The bases are TGTGCCAGCTCACTCCGAGAAAAAACCACTGAAGCTTTCTTT. This codes for CASSLREKTTEAFF.